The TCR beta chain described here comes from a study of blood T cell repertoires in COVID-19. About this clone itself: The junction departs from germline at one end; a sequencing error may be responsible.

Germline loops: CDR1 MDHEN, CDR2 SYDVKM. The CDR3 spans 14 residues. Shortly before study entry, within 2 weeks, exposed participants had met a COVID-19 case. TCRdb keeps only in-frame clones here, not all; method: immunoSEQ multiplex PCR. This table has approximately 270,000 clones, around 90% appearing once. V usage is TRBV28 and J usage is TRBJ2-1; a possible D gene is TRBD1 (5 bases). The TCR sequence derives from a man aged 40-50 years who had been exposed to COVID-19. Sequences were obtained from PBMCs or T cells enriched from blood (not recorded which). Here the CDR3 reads CASRIIEPGPPRVF. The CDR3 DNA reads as TGTGCCAGCAGGATCATCGAACCCGGGCCACCCAGGGTCTTC.